The clone carrying this TCR beta chain was counted at least ten times. The sample is drawn from a study of CD8+CD57+ T cells in acquired aplastic anemia. CDR3 length equals 17 residues. Per germline, CDR1 SGHTA and CDR2 FQGNSA. Trimming removed 4 bases from V and 0 bases from J, with 15 bases in between. The TCR beta profiling, which covered VDJ combination and CDR3 sequence, was carried out using genomic DNA as the template. Each CDR3 protein gets one entry after TCRdb re-called the reads with MiXCR. The sample yields a few hundred thousand distinct CDR3 sequences, approximately 35% seen once. The chain carries TRBV7-2 and TRBJ2-2, with a tentative D call TRBD1 (7 bases). This receptor was identified in a human donor in good health, serving as a control. The sequenced sample consisted of sorted CD4+, CD8+, or CD8+CD57+ T cells (not recorded which) from PBMCs. CDR3 in amino acids: CASSSKGGQTNTGELFF. The CDR3 nucleotides are TGTGCCAGCAGCTCTAAGGGGGGACAGACGAACACCGGGGAGCTGTTTTTT.